The 9 T cell receptor beta chains presented below share a single source sample, sequenced in a study of blood T cell repertoires in COVID-19. TCRdb's table, derived via immunoSEQ multiplex PCR, lists solely in-frame clones and lacks some. The sample lists over 60,000 clones, 75% to 90% occurring once. Sample: peripheral blood. The receptors here all came from a woman of 80 years or more with active or convalescent COVID-19.

This clone came up a few times. This chain uses TRBV6-6 with TRBJ2-7; the D gene is possibly TRBD2 (6 bases). The CDR3 has 13 amino acids. V lost 5 bases and J lost 4, with 12 bases in between. The germline V gene has CDR1 MNHNY and CDR2 SVGAGI (reference sequence). Written as DNA, the CDR3 is TGTGCCAGCAGTCGGGACTTTATGTACGAGCAGTACTTC. Encoded protein: CASSRDFMYEQYF.

V is TRBV7-9 and J is TRBJ1-2, with 9 positions matching TRBD1. Germline V gives CDR1 SEHNR, CDR2 FQNEAQ (reference sequence). The ends lost 6 bases at V and 8 bases at J; junction bases unmatched: 7. The CDR3 has 13 amino acids. The CDR3 bases are TGTGCCAGCAGATGGACAGGGGAAGGAGGCTACACCTTC. Protein sequence: CASRWTGEGGYTF.

The chain joins TRBV18 to TRBJ2-2; D might be TRBD1 (5 bases). Per the germline V gene, CDR1 is KGHSH and CDR2 is LQKENI. V was trimmed by 1 base and J by 2 bases, leaving 17 bases between them. The CDR3 loop spans 18 amino acids. DNA of the CDR3: TGTGCCAGCTCACCACTAGTGACGTCAGGGATTAACACCGGGGAGCTGTTTTTT. Protein product: CASSPLVTSGINTGELFF.

This chain uses TRBV25-1 with TRBJ1-2, with a possible D match to TRBD1 (6 bases). CDR1 and CDR2 (germline): MGHDK, SYGVNS. Trimming shortened V by 5 bases and J by 4 bases, and 14 bases separated the two germline ends. The CDR3 covers 14 residues. CDR3 in DNA: TGTGCCAGCAGTACTCACAGGGATGGCTATGGCTACACCTTC. It is translated as CASSTHRDGYGYTF.

The V and J genes are TRBV19 and TRBJ1-1; no clear D gene. This CDR3 is built from 17 residues. V lost 4 bases and J 0 bases, leaving 18 bases between the germline ends. From germline, CDR1 is LNHDA and CDR2 SQIVND (reference sequence). The DNA for the CDR3 is TGTGCCAGTAGTAGCCCGAACGACATGCTCATGAACACTGAAGCTTTCTTT. It specifies CASSSPNDMLMNTEAFF.

V is TRBV7-2 and J is TRBJ2-5; D is possibly TRBD2 (5 bases). The length of the CDR3 is 16 residues. V lost 1 base and J lost 4, with 16 bases in between. Germline V gene data show CDR1 as SGHTA and CDR2 as FQGNSA. The CDR3 sequence is CASSLELAGFRETQYF. As DNA, the CDR3 is TGTGCCAGCAGCTTAGAGCTAGCTGGGTTTAGAGAGACCCAGTACTTC. The whole variable domain, remainder taken from reference TRBV7-2 and TRBJ2-5, is GAGVSQSPSNKVTEKGKDVELRCDPISGHTALYWYRQSLGQGLEFLIYFQGNSAPDKSGLPSDRFSAERTGGSVSTLTIQRTQQEDSAVYLCASSLELAGFRETQYFGPGTRLLVL.

The V gene is TRBV4-3, the J gene TRBJ2-1; maybe TRBD2 (5 bases). Trimming removed 3 bases at V and 6 bases at J, with 15 bases between. This CDR3 contains 15 residues. CDR1 LGHNA and CDR2 YSLEER come from the germline V gene. In nucleotides, the CDR3 is TGCGCCAGCAGCCAGCTGTTCGGCGGAGGCAATGAGCAGTTCTTC. The encoded protein is CASSQLFGGGNEQFF.

This clone was found once. Here the CDR3 DNA reads TGTGCCAGTAGTAACCTCGCCGGGACAGAGACTGAAGCTTTCTTT. Its protein product is CASSNLAGTETEAFF. The J gene is TRBJ1-1, the V gene TRBV19; 7 bases are a match to TRBD1. Losses at the gene ends were 4 bases for V and 5 bases for J; bases not matched to a gene: 10. The CDR3 spans 15 residues. Germline assignment: CDR1 LNHDA and CDR2 SQIVND (reference sequence).

The V gene is TRBV12-3 or TRBV12-4, the J gene TRBJ1-5, with D unclear. The CDR3 length is 13 residues. Deletions cut 3 bases from V and 1 base from J, with 4 bases between. CDR3 in DNA: TGTGCCAGCAGTTTGGAGAGCAATCAGCCCCAGCATTTT. Amino acids: CASSLESNQPQHF.